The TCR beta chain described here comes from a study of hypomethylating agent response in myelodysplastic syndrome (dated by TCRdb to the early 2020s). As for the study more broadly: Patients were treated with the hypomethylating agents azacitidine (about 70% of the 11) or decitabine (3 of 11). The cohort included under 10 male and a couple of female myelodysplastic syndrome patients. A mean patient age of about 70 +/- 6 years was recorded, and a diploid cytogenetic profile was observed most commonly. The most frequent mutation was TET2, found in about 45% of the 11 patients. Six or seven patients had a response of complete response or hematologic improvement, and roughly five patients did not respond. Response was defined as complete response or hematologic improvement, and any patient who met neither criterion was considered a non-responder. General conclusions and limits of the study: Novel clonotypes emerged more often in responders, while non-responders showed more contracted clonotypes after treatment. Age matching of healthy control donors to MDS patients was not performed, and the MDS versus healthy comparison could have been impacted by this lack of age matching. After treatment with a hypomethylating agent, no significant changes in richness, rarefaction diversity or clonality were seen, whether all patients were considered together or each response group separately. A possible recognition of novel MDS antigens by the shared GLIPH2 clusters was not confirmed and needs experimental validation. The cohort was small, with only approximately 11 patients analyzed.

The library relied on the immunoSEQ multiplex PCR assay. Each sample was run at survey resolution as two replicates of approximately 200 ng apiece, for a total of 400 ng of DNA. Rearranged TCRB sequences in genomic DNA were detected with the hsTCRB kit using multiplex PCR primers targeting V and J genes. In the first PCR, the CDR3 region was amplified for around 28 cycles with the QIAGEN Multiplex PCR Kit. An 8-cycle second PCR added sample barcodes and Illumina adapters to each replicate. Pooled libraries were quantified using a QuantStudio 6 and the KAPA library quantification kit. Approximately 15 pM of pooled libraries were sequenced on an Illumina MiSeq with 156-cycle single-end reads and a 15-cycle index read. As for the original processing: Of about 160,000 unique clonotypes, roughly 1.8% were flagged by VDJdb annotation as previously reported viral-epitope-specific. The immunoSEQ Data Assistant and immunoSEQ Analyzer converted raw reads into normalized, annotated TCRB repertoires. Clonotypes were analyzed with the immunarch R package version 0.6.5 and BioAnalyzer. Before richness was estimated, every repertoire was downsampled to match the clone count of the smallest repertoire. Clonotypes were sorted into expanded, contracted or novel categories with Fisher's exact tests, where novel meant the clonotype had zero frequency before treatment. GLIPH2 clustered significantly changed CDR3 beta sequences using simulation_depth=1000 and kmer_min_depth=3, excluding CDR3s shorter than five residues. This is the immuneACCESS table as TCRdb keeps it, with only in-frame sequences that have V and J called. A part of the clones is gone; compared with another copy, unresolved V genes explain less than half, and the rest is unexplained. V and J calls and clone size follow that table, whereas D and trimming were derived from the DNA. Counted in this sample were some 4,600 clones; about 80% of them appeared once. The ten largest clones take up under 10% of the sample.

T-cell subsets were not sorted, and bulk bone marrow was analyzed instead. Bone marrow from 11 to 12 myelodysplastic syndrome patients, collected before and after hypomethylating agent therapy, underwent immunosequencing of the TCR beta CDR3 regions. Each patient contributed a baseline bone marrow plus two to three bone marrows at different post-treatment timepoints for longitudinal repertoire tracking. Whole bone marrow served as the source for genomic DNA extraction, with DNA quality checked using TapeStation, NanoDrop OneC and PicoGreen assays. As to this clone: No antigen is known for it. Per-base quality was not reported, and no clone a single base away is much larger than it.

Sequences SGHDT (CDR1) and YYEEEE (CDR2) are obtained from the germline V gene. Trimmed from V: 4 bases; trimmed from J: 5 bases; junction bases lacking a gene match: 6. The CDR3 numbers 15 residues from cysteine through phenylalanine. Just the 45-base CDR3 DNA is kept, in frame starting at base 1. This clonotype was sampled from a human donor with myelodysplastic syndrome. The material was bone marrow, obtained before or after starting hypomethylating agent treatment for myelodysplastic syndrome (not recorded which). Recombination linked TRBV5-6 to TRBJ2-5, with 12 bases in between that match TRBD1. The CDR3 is CASSEGTGGWETQYF. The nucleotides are TGTGCCAGCAGCGAAGGGACAGGGGGCTGGGAGACCCAGTACTTC.